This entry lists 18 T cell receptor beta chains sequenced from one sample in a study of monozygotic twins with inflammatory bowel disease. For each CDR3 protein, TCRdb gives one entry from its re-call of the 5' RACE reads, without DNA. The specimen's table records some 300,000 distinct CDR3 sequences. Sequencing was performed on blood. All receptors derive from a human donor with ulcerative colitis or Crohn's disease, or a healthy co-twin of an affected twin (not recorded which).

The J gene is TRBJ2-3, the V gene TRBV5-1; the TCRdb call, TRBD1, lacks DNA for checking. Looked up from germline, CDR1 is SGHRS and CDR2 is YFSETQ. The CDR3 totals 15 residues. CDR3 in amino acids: CASSSPGHSTDTQYF.

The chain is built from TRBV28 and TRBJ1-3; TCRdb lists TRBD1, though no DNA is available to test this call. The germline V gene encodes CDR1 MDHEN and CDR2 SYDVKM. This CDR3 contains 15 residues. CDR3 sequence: CASSLWRGPGNTIYF.

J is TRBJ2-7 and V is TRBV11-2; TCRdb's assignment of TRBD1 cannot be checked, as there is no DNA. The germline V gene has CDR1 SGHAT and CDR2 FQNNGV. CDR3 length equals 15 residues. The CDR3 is CASRQQGSSSYEQYF.

The CDR3 here is CSARVATGGFTGELFF. This chain uses TRBV20-1 with TRBJ2-2; TCRdb's D call of TRBD1 is untestable without DNA. CDR1 is DFQATT and CDR2 is SNEGSKA in the germline V gene (reference sequence). This CDR3 spans 16 amino acids.

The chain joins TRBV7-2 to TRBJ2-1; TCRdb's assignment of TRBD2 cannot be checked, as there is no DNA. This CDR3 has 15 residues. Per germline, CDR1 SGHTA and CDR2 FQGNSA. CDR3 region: CASSLTSGGATEQFF.

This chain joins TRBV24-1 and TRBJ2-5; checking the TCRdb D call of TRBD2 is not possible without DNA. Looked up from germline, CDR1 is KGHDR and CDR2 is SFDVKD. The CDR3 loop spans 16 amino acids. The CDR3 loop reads CATSAPRLAGQETQYF.

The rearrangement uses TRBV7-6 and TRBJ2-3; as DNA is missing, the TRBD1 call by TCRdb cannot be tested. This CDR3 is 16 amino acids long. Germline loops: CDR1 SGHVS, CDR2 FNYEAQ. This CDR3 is CASTLLSGKGSDTQYF.

CDR3 protein: CASSSPGFRWEQYF. The gene calls are TRBV28 and TRBJ2-7; the TCRdb call, TRBD1, lacks DNA for checking. Germline V gene sequence: CDR1 MDHEN, CDR2 SYDVKM. This CDR3 comprises 14 residues.

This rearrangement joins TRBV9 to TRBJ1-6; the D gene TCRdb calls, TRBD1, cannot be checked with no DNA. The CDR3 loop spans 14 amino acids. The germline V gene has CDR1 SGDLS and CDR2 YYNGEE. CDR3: CASSEDRSNSPLHF.

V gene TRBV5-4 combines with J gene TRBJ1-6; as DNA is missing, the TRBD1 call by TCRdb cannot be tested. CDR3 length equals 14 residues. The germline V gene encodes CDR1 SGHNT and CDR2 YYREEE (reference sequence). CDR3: CASSFVGGDSPLHF. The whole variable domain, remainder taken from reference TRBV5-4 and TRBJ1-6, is ETGVTQSPTHLIKTRGQQVTLRCSSQSGHNTVSWYQQALGQGPQFIFQYYREEENGRGNFPPRFSGLQFPNYSSELNVNALELDDSALYLCASSFVGGDSPLHFGNGTRLTVT.

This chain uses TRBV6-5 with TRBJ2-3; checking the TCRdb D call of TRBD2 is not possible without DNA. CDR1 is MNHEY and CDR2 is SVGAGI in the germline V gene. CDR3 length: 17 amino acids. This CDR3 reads CASSYSSGRSGLGTQYF.

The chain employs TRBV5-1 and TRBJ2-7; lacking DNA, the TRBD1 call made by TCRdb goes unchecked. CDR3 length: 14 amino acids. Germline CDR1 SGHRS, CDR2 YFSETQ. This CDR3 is CASRGGTTTYEQYF. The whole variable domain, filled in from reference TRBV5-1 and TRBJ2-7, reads KAGVTQTPRYLIKTRGQQVTLSCSPISGHRSVSWYQQTPGQGLQFLFEYFSETQRNKGNFPGRFSGRQFSNSRSEMNVSTLELGDSALYLCASRGGTTTYEQYFGPGTRLTVT.

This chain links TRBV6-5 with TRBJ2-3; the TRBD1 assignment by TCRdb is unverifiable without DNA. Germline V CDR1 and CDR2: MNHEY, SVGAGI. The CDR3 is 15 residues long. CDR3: CASSYSGDYTDTQYF.

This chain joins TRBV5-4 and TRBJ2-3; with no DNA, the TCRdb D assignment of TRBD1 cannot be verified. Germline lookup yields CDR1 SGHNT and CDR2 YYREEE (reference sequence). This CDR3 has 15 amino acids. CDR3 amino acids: CASSHTGQGTDTQYF.

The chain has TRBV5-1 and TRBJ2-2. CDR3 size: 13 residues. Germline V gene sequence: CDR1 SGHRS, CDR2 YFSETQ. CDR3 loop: CASRDSDTGELFF.

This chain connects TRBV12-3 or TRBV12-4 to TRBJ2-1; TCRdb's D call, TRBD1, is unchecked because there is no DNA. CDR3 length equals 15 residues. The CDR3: CASRHSRGTVNEQFF.

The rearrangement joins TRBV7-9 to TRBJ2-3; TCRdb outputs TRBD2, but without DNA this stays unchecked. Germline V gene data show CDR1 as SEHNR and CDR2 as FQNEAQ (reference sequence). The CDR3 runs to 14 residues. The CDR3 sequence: CASSFRPPGTVEYF.

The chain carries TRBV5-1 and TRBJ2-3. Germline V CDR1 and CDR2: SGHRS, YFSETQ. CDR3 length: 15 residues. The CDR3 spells CASSLVGSGTDTQYF.